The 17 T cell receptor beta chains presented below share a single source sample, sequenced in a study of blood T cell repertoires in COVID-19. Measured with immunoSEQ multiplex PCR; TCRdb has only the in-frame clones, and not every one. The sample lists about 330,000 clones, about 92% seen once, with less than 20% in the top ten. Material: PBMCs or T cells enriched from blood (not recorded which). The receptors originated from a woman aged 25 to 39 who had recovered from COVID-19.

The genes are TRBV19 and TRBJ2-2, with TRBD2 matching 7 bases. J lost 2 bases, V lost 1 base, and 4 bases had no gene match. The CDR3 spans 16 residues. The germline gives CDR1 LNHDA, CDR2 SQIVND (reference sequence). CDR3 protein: CASSIGSGVNTGELFF. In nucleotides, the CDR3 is TGTGCCAGTAGTATAGGCAGCGGGGTAAACACCGGGGAGCTGTTTTTT.

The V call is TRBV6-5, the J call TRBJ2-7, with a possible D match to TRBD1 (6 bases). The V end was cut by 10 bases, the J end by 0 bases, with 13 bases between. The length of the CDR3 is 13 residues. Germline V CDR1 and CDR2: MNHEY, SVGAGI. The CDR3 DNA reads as TGTGCCACCGTGGGGGCCCGCTCCTACGAGCAGTACTTC. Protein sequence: CATVGARSYEQYF.

DNA for the CDR3: TGCGCCAGCAGCTTGGGAGAAGTTTTGACTGAAGCTTTCTTT. Protein sequence: CASSLGEVLTEAFF. The chain links TRBV5-1 to TRBJ1-1; no definite D call. CDR1 and CDR2 from the germline V gene are SGHRS and YFSETQ. This CDR3 contains 14 residues. The ends were cut back, 0 bases at V and 5 bases at J, with 11 bases in the middle.

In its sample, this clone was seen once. The CDR3 sequence is CASSFSGRGMSHSYEQYF. DNA for the CDR3: TGCGCCAGCAGCTTCTCAGGCAGGGGAATGTCTCACTCCTACGAGCAGTACTTC. This chain links TRBV5-1 with TRBJ2-7, with TRBD1 as a possible D gene (6 bases). Germline V gives CDR1 SGHRS, CDR2 YFSETQ. The CDR3 runs to 18 residues. V lost 2 bases to trimming and J lost 0 bases, with 21 bases between them.

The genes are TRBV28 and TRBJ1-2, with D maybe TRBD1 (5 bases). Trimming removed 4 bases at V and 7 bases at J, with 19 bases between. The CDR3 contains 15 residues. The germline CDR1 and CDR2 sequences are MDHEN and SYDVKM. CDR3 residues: CASSSGPSRRGGYTF. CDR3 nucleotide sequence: TGTGCCAGCAGTTCGGGACCGTCAAGGCGGGGTGGCTACACCTTC.

The CDR3 is CASGTGTYSNQPQHF. The CDR3 DNA sequence: TGTGCCAGTGGCACCGGGACATATAGCAATCAGCCCCAGCATTTT. J is TRBJ1-5 and V is TRBV19; tentative D call: TRBD1 (6 bases). Per germline, CDR1 LNHDA and CDR2 SQIVND (reference sequence). V lost 8 bases to trimming and J lost 0 bases, with 14 bases between them. This CDR3 has 15 amino acids.

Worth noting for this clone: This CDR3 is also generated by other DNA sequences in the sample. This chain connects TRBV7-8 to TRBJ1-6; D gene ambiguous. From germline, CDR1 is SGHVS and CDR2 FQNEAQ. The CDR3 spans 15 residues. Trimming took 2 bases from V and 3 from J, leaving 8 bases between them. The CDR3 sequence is CASSLSSSYNSPLHF. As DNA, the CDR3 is TGTGCCAGCAGCTTAAGTAGTAGCTATAATTCACCCCTCCACTTT.

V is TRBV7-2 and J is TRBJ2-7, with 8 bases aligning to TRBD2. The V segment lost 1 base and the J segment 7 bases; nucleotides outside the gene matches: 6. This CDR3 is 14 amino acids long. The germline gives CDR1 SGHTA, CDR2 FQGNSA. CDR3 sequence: CASSLGGAGEEQYF. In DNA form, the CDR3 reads TGTGCCAGCAGCTTAGGAGGAGCGGGGGAAGAGCAGTACTTC.

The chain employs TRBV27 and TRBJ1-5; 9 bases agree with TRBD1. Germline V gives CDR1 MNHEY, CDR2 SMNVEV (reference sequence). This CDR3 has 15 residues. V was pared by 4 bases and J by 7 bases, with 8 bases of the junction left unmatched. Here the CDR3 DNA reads TGTGCCAGCAGTTCTCCGGGACAGGGTAACCAGCCCCAGCATTTT. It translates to CASSSPGQGNQPQHF.

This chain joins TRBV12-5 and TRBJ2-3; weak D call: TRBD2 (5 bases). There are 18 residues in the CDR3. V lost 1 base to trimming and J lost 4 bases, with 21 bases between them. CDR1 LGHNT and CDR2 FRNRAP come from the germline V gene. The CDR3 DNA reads TGTGCTAGTGGTTTGGACCACCCTATTGGGAGTTACTCAGATACGCAGTATTTT. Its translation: CASGLDHPIGSYSDTQYF.

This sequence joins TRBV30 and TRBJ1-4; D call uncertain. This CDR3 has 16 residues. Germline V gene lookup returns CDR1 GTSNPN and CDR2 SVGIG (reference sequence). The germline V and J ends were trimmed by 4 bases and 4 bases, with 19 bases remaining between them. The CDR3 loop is CAWKGRGWTFNEKLFF. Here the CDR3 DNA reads TGTGCCTGGAAGGGAAGAGGTTGGACTTTTAATGAAAAACTGTTTTTT.

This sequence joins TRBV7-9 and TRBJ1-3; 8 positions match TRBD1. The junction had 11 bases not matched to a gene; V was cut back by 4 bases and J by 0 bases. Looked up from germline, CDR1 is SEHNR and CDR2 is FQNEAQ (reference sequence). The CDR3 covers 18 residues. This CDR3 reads CASSYPNTGGSSGNTIYF. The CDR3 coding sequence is TGTGCCAGCAGCTACCCAAACACAGGGGGTTCCTCTGGAAACACCATATATTTT.

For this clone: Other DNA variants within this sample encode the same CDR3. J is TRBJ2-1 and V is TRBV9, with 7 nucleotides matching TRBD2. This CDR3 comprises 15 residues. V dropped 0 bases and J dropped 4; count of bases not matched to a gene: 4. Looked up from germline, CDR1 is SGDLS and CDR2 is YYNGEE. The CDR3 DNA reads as TGTGCCAGCAGCGTAGGGTCTAGCGGTTACAATGAGCAGTTCTTC. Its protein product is CASSVGSSGYNEQFF.

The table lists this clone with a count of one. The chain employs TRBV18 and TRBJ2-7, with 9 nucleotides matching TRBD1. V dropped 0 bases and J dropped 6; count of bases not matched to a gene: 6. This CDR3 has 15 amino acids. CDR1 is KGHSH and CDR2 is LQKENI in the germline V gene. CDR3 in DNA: TGTGCCAGCTCACCACCTCTGGGACAGGGTCGCGAGCAGTACTTC. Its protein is CASSPPLGQGREQYF.

The CDR3 protein is CASRLYRADTYEQYF. CDR3 bases: TGTGCCAGCAGACTCTACAGGGCTGATACCTACGAGCAGTACTTC. The chain carries TRBV5-6 and TRBJ2-7, with D possibly matching TRBD1 (6 bases). This CDR3 contains 15 residues. Trimming removed 5 bases at V and 2 bases at J, with 17 bases between. Germline CDR1 reads SGHDT; CDR2 reads YYEEEE.

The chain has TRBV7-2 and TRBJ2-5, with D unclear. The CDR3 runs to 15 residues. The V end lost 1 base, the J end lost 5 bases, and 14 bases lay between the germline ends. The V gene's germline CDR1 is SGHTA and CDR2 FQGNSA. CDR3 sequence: CASSLVTNSRETQYF. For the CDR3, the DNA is TGTGCCAGCAGCTTAGTTACCAACTCACGGGAGACCCAGTACTTC.

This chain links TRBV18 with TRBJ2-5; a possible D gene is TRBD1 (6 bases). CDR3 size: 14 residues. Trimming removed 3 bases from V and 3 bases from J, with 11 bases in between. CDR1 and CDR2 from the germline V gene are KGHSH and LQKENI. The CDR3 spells CASSPFRGEETQYF. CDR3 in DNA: TGTGCCAGCTCACCCTTCAGGGGAGAAGAGACCCAGTACTTC.